Listed below are T cell receptor beta chains from one sample, sequenced in a study of blood T cells in healthy people across ages. From the 5' RACE reads, TCRdb called clonotypes with MiXCR, one entry per CDR3 protein. The sample records some 1.6 million distinct CDR3 sequences, roughly 30% being singletons. Sequenced material: blood. All receptors come from a woman in her twenties or thirties in good health. Each CDR3 is given without its conserved first and last residue.

CDR3	J	V
GVVGTDNEKLF	TRBJ1-4	TRBV29-1
ASSVYGGGNSPLH	TRBJ1-6	TRBV9
AWSVYGANVLT	TRBJ2-6	TRBV30
ASSPRLARLGAEAF	TRBJ1-1	TRBV5-1
AISELTSPLEETQY	TRBJ2-5	TRBV10-3
ASRPSYRGRRGYT	TRBJ1-2	TRBV5-1
ASSQAVGGETQY	TRBJ2-5	TRBV4-1
ASSLGLGPESPLH	TRBJ1-6	TRBV7-8
SAVKAGESREQY	TRBJ2-7	TRBV20-1
SGLRTSGGYEQF	TRBJ2-1	TRBV20-1
ASSQGVMGPQETQY	TRBJ2-5	TRBV4-1
ASLTGGTTEAF	TRBJ1-1	TRBV7-9
SVEGETGYTDTQY	TRBJ2-3	TRBV29-1
ASSLGGQGQNIQY	TRBJ2-4	TRBV28
ASSIVSRREQY	TRBJ2-5	TRBV19
ASSLLLREGSYEQY	TRBJ2-7	TRBV28
ASQRRPDQPQH	TRBJ1-5	TRBV19
ASSLPSGGADTQY	TRBJ2-3	TRBV5-1